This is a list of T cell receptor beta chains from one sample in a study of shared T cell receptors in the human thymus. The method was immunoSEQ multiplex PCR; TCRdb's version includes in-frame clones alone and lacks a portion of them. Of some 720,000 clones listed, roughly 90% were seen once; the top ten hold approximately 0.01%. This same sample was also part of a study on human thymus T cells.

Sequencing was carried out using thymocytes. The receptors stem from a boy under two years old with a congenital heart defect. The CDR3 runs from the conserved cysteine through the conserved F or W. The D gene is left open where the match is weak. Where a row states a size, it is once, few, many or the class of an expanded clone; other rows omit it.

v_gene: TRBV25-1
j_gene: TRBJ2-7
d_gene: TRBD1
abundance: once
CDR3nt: TGTGCCAGCAGTGGACAGGGGGAGGTCGAGCAGTACTTC
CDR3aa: CASSGQGEVEQYF

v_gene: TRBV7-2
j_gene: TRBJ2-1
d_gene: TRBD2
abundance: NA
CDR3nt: TGTGCCAGCAGCTGGACTAGCGGGAGGGAGAATGAGCAGTTCTTC
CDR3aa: CASSWTSGRENEQFF

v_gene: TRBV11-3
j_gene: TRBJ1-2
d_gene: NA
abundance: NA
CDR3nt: TGTGCCAGCAGCTTCCAGTGGGTGGGGGCCTTCAACTATGGCTACACCTTC
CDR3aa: CASSFQWVGAFNYGYTF

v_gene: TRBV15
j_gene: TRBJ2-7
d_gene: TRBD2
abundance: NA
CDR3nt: TGTGCCACCAGCAGAGATTCCCCTCGACTAGCGGGAGCCTACGAGCAGTACTTC
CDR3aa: CATSRDSPRLAGAYEQYF

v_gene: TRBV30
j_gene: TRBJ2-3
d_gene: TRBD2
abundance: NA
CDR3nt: TGTGCCTGGAGTGTAAGACTAGCGGGGCGCCATACGCAGTATTTT
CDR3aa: CAWSVRLAGRHTQYF

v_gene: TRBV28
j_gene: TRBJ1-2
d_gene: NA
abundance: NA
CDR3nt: TGTGCCAGCAGCTCAGACAGGACCCATGGCTACACCTTC
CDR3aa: CASSSDRTHGYTF

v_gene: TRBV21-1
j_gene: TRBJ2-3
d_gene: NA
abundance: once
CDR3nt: TGTGCCAGCAGCAAACCCCCCGGGACAGATACGCAGTATTTT
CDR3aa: CASSKPPGTDTQYF

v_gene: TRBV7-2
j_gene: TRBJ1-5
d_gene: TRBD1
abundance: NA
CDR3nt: TGTGCCAGCAGCCCTCGGACAGGGGAACGGGGCAATCAGCCCCAGCATTTT
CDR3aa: CASSPRTGERGNQPQHF

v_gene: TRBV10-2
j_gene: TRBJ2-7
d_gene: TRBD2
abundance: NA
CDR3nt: TGCGCCAGCAGTGAAGAGCGGGAGAGTTTCGAGCAGTACTTC
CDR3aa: CASSEERESFEQYF

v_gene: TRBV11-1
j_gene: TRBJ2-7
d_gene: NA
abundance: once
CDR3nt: TGTGCCAGCAGCTCCCTAGGGCGGGCGGCCCACGAGCAGTACTTC
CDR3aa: CASSSLGRAAHEQYF

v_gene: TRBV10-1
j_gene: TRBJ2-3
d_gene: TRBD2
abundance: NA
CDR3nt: TGCGCCAGCAGTTATCTAGCGGGAGGGGGCACAGATACGCAGTATTTT
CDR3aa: CASSYLAGGGTDTQYF

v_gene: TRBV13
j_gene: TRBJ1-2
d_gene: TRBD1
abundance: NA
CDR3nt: TGTGCCAGCAGCTTATGGGACAGGTCTAACTATGGCTACACCTTC
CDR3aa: CASSLWDRSNYGYTF

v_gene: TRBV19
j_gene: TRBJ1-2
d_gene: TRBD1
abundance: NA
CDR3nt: TGTGCCAGTAGTCCTCAGACAGGGGAAGGCGGCTATGGCTACACCTTC
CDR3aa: CASSPQTGEGGYGYTF

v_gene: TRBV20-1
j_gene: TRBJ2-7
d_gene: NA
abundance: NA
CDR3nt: TGCAGTGCTGGACACCTTAGGGAGCAGTACTTC
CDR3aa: CSAGHLREQYF

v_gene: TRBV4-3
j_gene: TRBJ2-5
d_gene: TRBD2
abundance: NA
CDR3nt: TGCGCCAGCAGCCAAAATGGGGGGCTAGCGGGAGGAGAGACCCAGTACTTC
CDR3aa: CASSQNGGLAGGETQYF

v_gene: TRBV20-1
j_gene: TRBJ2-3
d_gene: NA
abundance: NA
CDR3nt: TGCAGTGCTACAGTGAGGGATACGCAGTATTTT
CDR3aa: CSATVRDTQYF

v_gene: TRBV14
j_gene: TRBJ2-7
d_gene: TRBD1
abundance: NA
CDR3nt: TGTGCCAGCAGCCAAGACCTTACCGGGACAGGGTTCGACGAGCAGTACTTC
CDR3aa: CASSQDLTGTGFDEQYF

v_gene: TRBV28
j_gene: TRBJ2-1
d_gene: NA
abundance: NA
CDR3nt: TGTGCCAGCAGTCAATACAATGAGCAGTTCTTC
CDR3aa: CASSQYNEQFF

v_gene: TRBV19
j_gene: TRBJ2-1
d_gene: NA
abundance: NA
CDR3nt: TGTGCCAGTAGTATTACAGGCTCCTACAATGAGCAGTTCTTC
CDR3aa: CASSITGSYNEQFF

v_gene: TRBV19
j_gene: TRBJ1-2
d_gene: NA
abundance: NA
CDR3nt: TGTGCCAGTACCAGGGGTGGTCTGTTTGATGCAGACTATGGCTACACCTTC
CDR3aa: CASTRGGLFDADYGYTF

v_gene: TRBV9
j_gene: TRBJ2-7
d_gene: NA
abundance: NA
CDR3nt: TGTGCCAGCAGCGTAGGGCAGGGGTTAATCTACGAGCAGTACTTC
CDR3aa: CASSVGQGLIYEQYF

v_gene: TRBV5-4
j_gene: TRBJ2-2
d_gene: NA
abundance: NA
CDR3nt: TGTGCCAGCAGCTTGGGCGCGGGCGGCGTTCGGGACACCGGGGAGCTGTTTTTT
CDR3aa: CASSLGAGGVRDTGELFF

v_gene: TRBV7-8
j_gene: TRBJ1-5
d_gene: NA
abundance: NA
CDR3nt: TGTGCCAGCAGCTGGGCGAGCAATCAGCCCCAGCATTTT
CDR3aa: CASSWASNQPQHF

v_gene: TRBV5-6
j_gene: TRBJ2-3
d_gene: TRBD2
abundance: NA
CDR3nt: TGTGCCAGCAGCTTGGTATCAGAGGGGAGGGTGTTTTTT
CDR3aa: CASSLVSEGRVFF

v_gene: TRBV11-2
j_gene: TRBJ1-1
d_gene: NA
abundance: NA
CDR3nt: TGTGCCAGCAGCTTAGTTGGTCGGGGACTATTCTTT
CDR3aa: CASSLVGRGLFF

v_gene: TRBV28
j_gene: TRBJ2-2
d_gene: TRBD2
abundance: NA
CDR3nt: TGTGCCAGCAGTTTAGGGGTAGCGGGAGGTGACACCGGGGAGCTGTTTTTT
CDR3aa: CASSLGVAGGDTGELFF

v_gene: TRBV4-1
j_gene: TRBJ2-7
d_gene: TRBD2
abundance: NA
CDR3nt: TGCGCCAGCAGCCAAGGGGATTGGCGGGAGGACGATACTCGATCCTACGAGCAGTACTTC
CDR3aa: CASSQGDWREDDTRSYEQYF

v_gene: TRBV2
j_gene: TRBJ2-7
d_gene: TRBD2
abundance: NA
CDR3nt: TGTGCCAGCAGTGCCCCTAGCGGGACGTACGAGCAGTACTTC
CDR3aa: CASSAPSGTYEQYF

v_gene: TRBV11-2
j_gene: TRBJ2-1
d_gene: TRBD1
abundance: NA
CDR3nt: TGTGCCAGCAGCTCCAAGACAGGGGACTCCTACAATGAGCAGTTCTTC
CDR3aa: CASSSKTGDSYNEQFF

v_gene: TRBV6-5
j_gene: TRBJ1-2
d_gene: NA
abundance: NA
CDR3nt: TGTGCCAGCACGAGGGGAGGGGGCTACACCTTC
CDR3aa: CASTRGGGYTF

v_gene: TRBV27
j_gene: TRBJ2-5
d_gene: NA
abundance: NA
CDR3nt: TGTGCCAGCACCGCGACTAGTCCCCTAGGAGAGACCCAGTACTTC
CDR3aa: CASTATSPLGETQYF

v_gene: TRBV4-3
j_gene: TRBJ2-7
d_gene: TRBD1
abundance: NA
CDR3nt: TGCGCCAGCAGCCAGAAGGATGACAGGGGCTACGAGCAGTACTTC
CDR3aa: CASSQKDDRGYEQYF

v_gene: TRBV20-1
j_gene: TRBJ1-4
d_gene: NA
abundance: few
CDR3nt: TGCAGTGCAAAGGGGGAAAAACTGTTTTTT
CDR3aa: CSAKGEKLFF

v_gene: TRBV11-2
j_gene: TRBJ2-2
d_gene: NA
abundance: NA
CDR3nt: TGTGCCAGCAGCTTAGGCGCAGGGACCGGGGAGCTGTTTTTT
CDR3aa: CASSLGAGTGELFF

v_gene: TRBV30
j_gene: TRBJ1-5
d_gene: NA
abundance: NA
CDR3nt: TGTGCCTGGAGTGTGTATAGCAATCAGCCCCAGCATTTT
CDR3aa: CAWSVYSNQPQHF

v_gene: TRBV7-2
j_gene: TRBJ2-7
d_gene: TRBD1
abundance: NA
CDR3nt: TGTGCCAGCAGCTTAGGGGGCCGGGACAGGGAACGGTACGAGCAGTACTTC
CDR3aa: CASSLGGRDRERYEQYF

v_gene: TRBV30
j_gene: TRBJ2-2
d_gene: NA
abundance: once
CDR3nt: TGTGCAGCGGCCCCCCGGACGGGGGAGCTGTTTTTT
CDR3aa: CAAAPRTGELFF

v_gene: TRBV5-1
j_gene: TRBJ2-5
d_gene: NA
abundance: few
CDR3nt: TGCGCCAGCAGCTTGGAGAGGGAGGAAGAGACCCAGTACTTC
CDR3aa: CASSLEREEETQYF

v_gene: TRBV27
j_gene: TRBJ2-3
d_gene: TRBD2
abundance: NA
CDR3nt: TGTGCCAGCAGAGAGGATTTCGGACTAGCGGGAGGGGATACGCAGTATTTT
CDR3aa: CASREDFGLAGGDTQYF

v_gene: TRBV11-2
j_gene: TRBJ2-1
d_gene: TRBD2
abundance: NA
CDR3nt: TGTGCCAGCAGCCCCCGACTAGCGGGAGCATCTTACAATGAGCAGTTCTTC
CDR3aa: CASSPRLAGASYNEQFF

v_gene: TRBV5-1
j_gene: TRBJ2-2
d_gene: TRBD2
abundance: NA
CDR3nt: TGCGCCAGCAGCCGGACTAGGGCGAACACCGGGGAGCTGTTTTTT
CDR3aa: CASSRTRANTGELFF

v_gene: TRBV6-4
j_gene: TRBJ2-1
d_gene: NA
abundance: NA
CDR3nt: TGTGCCAGCAGTGACTCGCCTCCCCTTAGCGGCTCAGAGCAGTTCTTC
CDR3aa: CASSDSPPLSGSEQFF

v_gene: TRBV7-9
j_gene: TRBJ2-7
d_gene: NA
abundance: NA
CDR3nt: TGTGCCAGCAGCTTCGGTCAGGACTACGGCGAGCAGTACTTC
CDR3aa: CASSFGQDYGEQYF

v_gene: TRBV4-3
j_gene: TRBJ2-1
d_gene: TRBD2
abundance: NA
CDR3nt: TGCGCCAGCAGCCAAGGCCTCCTAGCGGGAGGCCGGGGGAATGAGCAGTTCTTC
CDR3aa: CASSQGLLAGGRGNEQFF

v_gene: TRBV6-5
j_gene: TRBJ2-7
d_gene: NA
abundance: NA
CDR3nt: TGTGCCAGCAGTTATAGAAGGGAGTCCGAGCAGTACTTC
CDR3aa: CASSYRRESEQYF

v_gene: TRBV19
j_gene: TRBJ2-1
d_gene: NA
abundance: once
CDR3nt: TGTGCCAGTAGTATAGAGGGGGCGGACAATGAGCAGTTCTTC
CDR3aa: CASSIEGADNEQFF

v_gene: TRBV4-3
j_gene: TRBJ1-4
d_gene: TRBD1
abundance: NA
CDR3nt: TGCGCCAGCAGCCCCCGAAGGGGAAGGGACAGGGGGGGCGAAAAACTGTTTTTT
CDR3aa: CASSPRRGRDRGGEKLFF

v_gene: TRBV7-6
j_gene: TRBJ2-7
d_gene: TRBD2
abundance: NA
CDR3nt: TGTGCCAGCAGCTTGTGTAGCGGGGCCTCCCTCTACGAGCAGTACTTC
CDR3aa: CASSLCSGASLYEQYF

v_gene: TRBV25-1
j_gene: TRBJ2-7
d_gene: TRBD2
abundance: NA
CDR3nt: TGTGCCAGCAGTGACGGACTAGCACTAGGATCCGAGCAGTACTTC
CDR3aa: CASSDGLALGSEQYF

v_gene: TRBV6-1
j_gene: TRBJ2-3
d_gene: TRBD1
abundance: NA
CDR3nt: TGTGCCAGCTCAAGGACAGGGCCTCCCACAGATACGCAGTATTTT
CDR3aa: CASSRTGPPTDTQYF

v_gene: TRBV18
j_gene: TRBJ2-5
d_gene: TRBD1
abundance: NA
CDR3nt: TGTGCCAGCTCACCGCGACCGACAGCGATAGACAGGGTCCAAGAGACCCAGTACTTC
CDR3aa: CASSPRPTAIDRVQETQYF

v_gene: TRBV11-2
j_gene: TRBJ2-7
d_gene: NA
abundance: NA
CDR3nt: TGTGCCAGCAGCTTAGTAGTGCGACTCGCCTTATACGAGCAGTACTTC
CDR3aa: CASSLVVRLALYEQYF

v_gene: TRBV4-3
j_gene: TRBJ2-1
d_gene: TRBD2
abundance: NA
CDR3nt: TGCGCCAGCAGCCTGGGACTAGCGGGAGATGAGCAGTTCTTC
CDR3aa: CASSLGLAGDEQFF